This TCR beta chain is from a study of blood T cell repertoires in COVID-19. TCRdb's table, derived via immunoSEQ multiplex PCR, lists solely in-frame clones and lacks some. The sample records roughly 290,000 clones, 89% being singletons. The clonotype comes from a woman aged 40 to 50 who had recovered from COVID-19. The sequencing input was PBMCs or T cells enriched from blood (not recorded which).

CDR3 in DNA: TGTGCCAGCAGTTACCAAGGACAGGGAAGGATTAAAGAGCAGTACTTC. Its translation is CASSYQGQGRIKEQYF. The chain links TRBV6-2 or TRBV6-3 to TRBJ2-7, with TRBD1 identical over 8 bases. V was clipped by 2 bases and J by 7 bases; unmatched bases: 13. CDR3 length: 16 amino acids. From germline, CDR1 is MNHEY and CDR2 SVGEGT.